The sample holds one count of the clone carrying this TCR beta chain. Its target is unknown. This entry is derived from a study of breast tumors, draining lymph nodes, adjacent tissues. V was trimmed by 2 bases and J by 8 bases, leaving 14 bases between them. Germline V gene lookup returns CDR1 SGHDT and CDR2 YYEEEE. CDR3 length: 14 residues. Findings of the study overall: Tumor and nontumor repertoires were significantly more similar in luminal-like than in basal-like breast cancer.

MiXCR, run by TCRdb on the multiplex PCR reads, gives a single entry per CDR3 protein. The sample gives just over 30,000 distinct CDR3 sequences, roughly two thirds of which show up once; about 18% is in the top ten. This clonotype was sampled from a female donor with breast cancer. Some clones in this sample may be carry-over from other donors' samples. The V gene is TRBV5-6, the J gene TRBJ2-1; a weak D match, TRBD2 (6 bases). The sample consisted of breast tumor tissue. CDR3 sequence reads: CASSLGGALYEQFF. For the CDR3, the DNA is TGTGCCAGCAGCTTAGGAGGGGCACTCTATGAGCAGTTCTTC.